This record covers a single T cell receptor beta chain. TCR beta CDR3 regions were amplified from RNA. First-round RT-PCR of the TCR CDR3 relied on the HTBI primer set. TCRdb recomputed calls from the multiplex PCR reads with MiXCR, one row per CDR3 protein. The data show a few hundred thousand distinct CDR3 sequences, with 15% to 20% seen just once and around 50% held by the top ten. These data belong to a study of T cells in Graves' hyperthyroidism and ophthalmopathy. This receptor was taken from a woman in her fifties or sixties with Graves' hyperthyroidism. The sample taken for sequencing was blood.

The CDR3 region has the DNA TGCAGTGCTTCCGGGACCAATTACAATGAGCAGTTCTTC. This translates into CSASGTNYNEQFF. The chain employs TRBV20-1 and TRBJ2-1; D may match TRBD1 or TRBD2 (5 bases each). Germline CDR1 and CDR2: DFQATT and SNEGSKA (reference sequence). This CDR3 has 13 residues. Trimming cost V 5 bases and J 4 bases, with 12 bases left between them.